These 28 T cell receptor beta chains originate from one sample sequenced in a study of blood T cell repertoires in COVID-19. Generated by immunoSEQ multiplex PCR, the TCRdb table keeps only in-frame clones and is missing some. The sample contains around 130,000 clones, 84% of which appear only once. Material for sequencing was peripheral blood. The receptor set was obtained from a man aged 60 to 75 with acute or convalescent COVID-19.

This chain uses TRBV28 with TRBJ1-1, with TRBD1 as a possible D gene (5 bases). V was clipped by 6 bases and J by 4 bases, with 15 bases between them. CDR3 length: 14 residues. CDR1 and CDR2 (germline): MDHEN, SYDVKM. As DNA, the CDR3 is TGTGCCAGCAGAACCGGGGGAACGGGCACTGAAGCTTTCTTT. It yields the protein CASRTGGTGTEAFF.

This clone was seen only a few times. The chain recombines TRBV29-1 with TRBJ2-2; weak D call: TRBD2 (5 bases). This CDR3 region has 11 residues. Germline V CDR1 and CDR2: SQVTM, ANQGSEA. CDR3 nucleotide sequence: TGCATCGCCTCGGCGGGCGGGGAGCTGTTTTTT. This codes for CIASAGGELFF.

The chain carries TRBV11-2 and TRBJ1-2, with D possibly being TRBD1 (5 bases). With 1 base removed from V and 11 bases from J, the gap between germline ends came to 11 bases. Germline V gives CDR1 SGHAT, CDR2 FQNNGV. This CDR3 contains 12 residues. Here the CDR3 reads CASSLVSGGYTF. CDR3 bases: TGTGCCAGCAGCTTAGTGTCCGGGGGGTACACCTTC. The full variable domain, completed using reference TRBV11-2 and TRBJ1-2, is EAGVAQSPRYKIIEKRQSVAFWCNPISGHATLYWYQQILGQGPKLLIQFQNNGVVDDSQLPKDRFSAERLKGVDSTLKIQPAKLEDSAVYLCASSLVSGGYTFGSGTRLTVV.

The rearrangement uses TRBV29-1 and TRBJ1-1, with D possibly matching TRBD1 (6 bases). Trimming removed 3 bases at V and 0 bases at J, with 11 bases between. This CDR3 is built from 14 residues. Germline-derived CDR1 and CDR2 are SQVTM and ANQGSEA. CDR3 region: CSVERAGVNTEAFF. Written as DNA, the CDR3 is TGCAGCGTTGAGAGGGCAGGGGTGAACACTGAAGCTTTCTTT.

J is TRBJ2-3 and V is TRBV29-1; 8 positions match TRBD1. In germline, CDR1 is SQVTM, CDR2 ANQGSEA. The junction had 2 bases not matched to a gene; V was cut back by 0 bases and J by 6 bases. This CDR3 is built from 13 residues. The CDR3 DNA sequence: TGCAGCGTTGAAGAGACAGGGGTGGATACGCAGTATTTT. As protein: CSVEETGVDTQYF.

The chain couples TRBV5-5 to TRBJ1-2; D might be TRBD1 (5 bases). V shed 1 base and J shed 2 bases, with 12 bases lying between them. The CDR3 has 15 residues. CDR1 SGHKS and CDR2 YYEKEE come from the germline V gene (reference sequence). The DNA for the CDR3 is TGTGCCAGCAGCTTGATTGACAGACCAAACTATGGCTACACCTTC. Its protein is CASSLIDRPNYGYTF.

The chain carries TRBV4-1 and TRBJ2-5; 9 bases line up with TRBD1. Per germline, CDR1 MGHRA and CDR2 YSYEKL. The V and J ends lost 6 bases and 2 bases, in that order; junction bases with no gene match: 1. This CDR3 region has 13 residues. The CDR3, as DNA: TGCGCCAGCAGTGGACAGGGGCAAGAGACCCAGTACTTC. Its protein product is CASSGQGQETQYF.

This clone showed up just once. The chain is built from TRBV14 and TRBJ1-6, with D unresolved. V dropped 3 bases and J dropped 12 bases, with 12 bases sitting between them. Germline CDR1 and CDR2: SGHDN and FVKESK. The CDR3 sequence is 13 residues long. In DNA form, the CDR3 reads TGTGCCAGCAGCCAGAGCGGCGTCCTACCCCTCCACTTT. This gives the protein CASSQSGVLPLHF.

The chain carries TRBV5-1 and TRBJ2-7; D ambiguous. Trimming removed 0 bases at V and 0 bases at J, with 10 bases between. CDR1 SGHRS and CDR2 YFSETQ come from the germline V gene. The CDR3 consists of 15 residues. CDR3 DNA sequence: TGCGCCAGCAGCTTGGAGTCTGGCAGCTCCTACGAGCAGTACTTC. Amino acids: CASSLESGSSYEQYF.

This rearrangement joins TRBV25-1 to TRBJ2-7, with 8 bases that match TRBD2. Germline CDR1 reads MGHDK; CDR2 reads SYGVNS. This CDR3 spans 14 amino acids. Trimming at V came to 1 base and at J to 2 bases, leaving 1 base not matched to a gene. CDR3 in DNA: TGTGCCAGCAGTGAATTCGGGGGGGCCTACGAGCAGTACTTC. Translating it yields CASSEFGGAYEQYF.

The J gene is TRBJ1-2, the V gene TRBV7-2; 9 bases align to TRBD1. From germline, CDR1 is SGHTA and CDR2 FQGNSA. V lost 2 bases and J lost 6; bases outside the gene matches: 7. The length of the CDR3 is 15 residues. The CDR3 region has the DNA TGTGCCAGCAGCTTATTGGGGGGACAGGGAAATGGCTACACCTTC. Amino acid sequence: CASSLLGGQGNGYTF.

In its sample, this clone was seen once. The chain carries TRBV29-1 and TRBJ2-7; unclear D gene. Germline V lookup: CDR1 SQVTM, CDR2 ANQGSEA. CDR3 size: 13 residues. V gave up 8 bases and J gave up 5 bases, with 19 bases separating them. CDR3 in amino acids: CSTLDFGGNEQYF. CDR3 coding DNA: TGCAGCACTTTAGATTTTGGCGGCAACGAGCAGTACTTC.

The chain links TRBV29-1 to TRBJ1-1, with D maybe TRBD1 (5 bases). Germline V gives CDR1 SQVTM, CDR2 ANQGSEA. The CDR3 is 13 residues long. The ends were cut back, 4 bases at V and 8 bases at J, with 17 bases in the middle. In DNA, the CDR3 is TGCAGCGTTGGGGCCAGGGCGGGGGGAGAAGCTTTCTTT. As protein: CSVGARAGGEAFF.

V gene TRBV2 combines with J gene TRBJ2-4; 11 bases align to TRBD1. The CDR3 extends over 18 amino acids. Germline V gene sequence: CDR1 SNHLY, CDR2 FYNNEI. V shed 7 bases and J 2 bases; nucleotides not matched to a gene: 13. The CDR3 sequence: CASKEGTGGAGTKNIQYF. CDR3 nucleotide sequence: TGTGCCAGCAAGGAGGGGACAGGGGGTGCCGGGACCAAAAACATTCAGTACTTC. Supplemented by reference TRBV2 and TRBJ2-4, the full variable domain reads EPEVTQTPSHQVTQMGQEVILRCVPISNHLYFYWYRQILGQKVEFLVSFYNNEISEKSEIFDDQFSVERPDGSNFTLKIRSTKLEDSAMYFCASKEGTGGAGTKNIQYFGAGTRLSVL.

J is TRBJ2-7 and V is TRBV7-3; 11 nucleotides line up with TRBD1. Germline V gene sequence: CDR1 SGHTA, CDR2 FQGTGA. The CDR3 length is 13 residues. V was pared by 5 bases and J by 6 bases, with 3 bases of the junction left unmatched. CDR3 protein: CASSLGTGGEQYF. For the CDR3, the DNA is TGTGCCAGCAGCCTAGGGACAGGGGGCGAGCAGTACTTC.

The chain combines TRBV5-1 with TRBJ2-2; 7 bases match TRBD2. The germline V gene has CDR1 SGHRS and CDR2 YFSETQ. The CDR3 is 15 residues long. The ends lost 3 bases at V and 4 bases at J; junction bases unmatched: 6. The DNA of the CDR3 is TGCGCCAGCAGCTCCTCGAGCGGGACCACCGGGGAGCTGTTTTTT. Protein: CASSSSSGTTGELFF.

The CDR3 DNA sequence: TGTGCCAGCAGCTTAGCCGCAGGGGGTCCCACCGGGGAGCTGTTTTTT. Encoded protein: CASSLAAGGPTGELFF. The genes are TRBV11-2 and TRBJ2-2; 7 nucleotides match TRBD1. The germline gives CDR1 SGHAT, CDR2 FQNNGV. There are 16 residues in the CDR3. J gave up 4 bases and V 1 base, and 6 bases lay outside the gene matches.

This clone has a single count. The rearrangement joins TRBV19 to TRBJ1-4, with 7 positions matching TRBD1. Germline CDR1 LNHDA, CDR2 SQIVND (reference sequence). V shed 4 bases and J 8 bases; nucleotides not matched to a gene: 7. The CDR3 has 14 amino acids. CDR3 in amino acids: CASSRQGGGEKLFF. The CDR3 DNA follows: TGTGCCAGTAGTAGACAGGGTGGGGGCGAAAAACTGTTTTTT.

The rearrangement links TRBV2 to TRBJ1-4, with D tentatively TRBD1 (5 bases). The germline CDR1 and CDR2 sequences are SNHLY and FYNNEI. This CDR3 spans 15 amino acids. The ends were cut back, 2 bases at V and 3 bases at J, with 10 bases in the middle. CDR3 region: CASSEQGSPNEKLFF. The CDR3 nucleotides read TGTGCCAGCAGTGAACAGGGTTCTCCTAATGAAAAACTGTTTTTT. Supplemented by reference TRBV2 and TRBJ1-4, the full variable domain reads EPEVTQTPSHQVTQMGQEVILRCVPISNHLYFYWYRQILGQKVEFLVSFYNNEISEKSEIFDDQFSVERPDGSNFTLKIRSTKLEDSAMYFCASSEQGSPNEKLFFGSGTQLSVL.

The J gene is TRBJ2-3, the V gene TRBV9, with TRBD2 matching 7 bases. Trimming cost V 0 bases and J 4 bases; bases outside gene matches: 2. This CDR3 has 14 residues. CDR1 and CDR2 (germline): SGDLS, YYNGEE. In nucleotides, the CDR3 is TGTGCCAGCAGCGTAGGGGGGAGGGCAGATACGCAGTATTTT. Amino acids: CASSVGGRADTQYF.

The gene calls are TRBV7-8 and TRBJ2-3; no reliable D call. In germline, CDR1 is SGHVS, CDR2 FQNEAQ. This CDR3 is 13 amino acids long. Trimming left V 2 bases short and J 3 bases short, with 6 bases between. In DNA form, the CDR3 reads TGTGCCAGCAGCTTATTACAAACAGATACGCAGTATTTT. Translation gives CASSLLQTDTQYF.

The V gene is TRBV18, the J gene TRBJ1-1, with D unresolved. V was clipped by 2 bases and J by 7 bases, with 5 bases between them. Germline V gene data show CDR1 as KGHSH and CDR2 as LQKENI. The CDR3 is 11 amino acids. Here the CDR3 DNA reads TGTGCCAGCTCACCAGCGGGTGAAGCTTTCTTT. Translated: CASSPAGEAFF.

This chain connects TRBV30 to TRBJ1-6; D remains ambiguous. The V and J ends lost 1 base and 4 bases respectively, with 17 bases between them. The CDR3 consists of 17 residues. Germline CDR1 GTSNPN, CDR2 SVGIG (reference sequence). DNA of the CDR3: TGTGCCTGGAGTGCGGGCAGCGGCGGCCAATATAATTCACCCCTCCACTTT. Its translation is CAWSAGSGGQYNSPLHF.

The chain recombines TRBV10-2 with TRBJ1-6; the D is unclear. The CDR3 contains 14 residues. Germline V lookup: CDR1 WSHSY, CDR2 SAAADI. The V end was cut by 3 bases, the J end by 10 bases, with 13 bases between. CDR3 nucleotide sequence: TGCGCCAGCAGTGATCTCCAGTCGAGGTCACCCCTCCACTTT. It specifies CASSDLQSRSPLHF.

The chain is built from TRBV7-3 and TRBJ2-1; 15 bases are shared with TRBD2. In germline, CDR1 is SGHTA, CDR2 FQGTGA. CDR3 size: 19 residues. V shed 5 bases and J 6 bases; nucleotides not matched to a gene: 14. CDR3 loop: CASSLRSFSGLAGGNEQFF. CDR3 DNA: TGTGCCAGCAGCCTAAGGTCATTCTCGGGACTAGCGGGAGGCAATGAGCAGTTCTTC. Filled out from reference TRBV7-3 and TRBJ2-1, the complete variable domain reads GAGVSQTPSNKVTEKGKYVELRCDPISGHTALYWYRQSLGQGPEFLIYFQGTGAADDSGLPNDRFFAVRPEGSVSTLKIQRTERGDSAVYLCASSLRSFSGLAGGNEQFFGPGTRLTVL.

The V call is TRBV6-6, the J call TRBJ2-2; TRBD1 might be the D (5 bases). V dropped 10 bases and J dropped 1 base, with 13 bases sitting between them. CDR3 length equals 14 residues. Germline V CDR1 and CDR2: MNHNY, SVGAGI (reference sequence). The CDR3: CATLRTKNTGELFF. Written as DNA, the CDR3 is TGTGCCACCTTAAGGACAAAGAACACCGGGGAGCTGTTTTTT.

The chain employs TRBV5-5 and TRBJ2-7; TRBD2 matches 9 bases. Germline CDR1 SGHKS, CDR2 YYEKEE (reference sequence). The V segment lost 4 bases and the J segment 2 bases; nucleotides outside the gene matches: 7. This CDR3 has 15 amino acids. Here the CDR3 reads CASSPTSGHPYEQYF. In DNA, the CDR3 is TGTGCCAGCAGCCCTACTAGCGGGCATCCCTACGAGCAGTACTTC.

The chain links TRBV5-1 to TRBJ2-7; maybe TRBD1 (5 bases). Germline V gene data show CDR1 as SGHRS and CDR2 as YFSETQ. Trimming cost V 1 base and J 0 bases, with 14 bases left between them. CDR3 length equals 16 residues. This CDR3 is CASSLRGGRNSYEQYF. In DNA form, the CDR3 reads TGCGCCAGCAGCTTGAGGGGTGGGCGAAACTCCTACGAGCAGTACTTC. Together with reference TRBV5-1 and TRBJ2-7, the CDR3 gives the full variable domain: KAGVTQTPRYLIKTRGQQVTLSCSPISGHRSVSWYQQTPGQGLQFLFEYFSETQRNKGNFPGRFSGRQFSNSRSEMNVSTLELGDSALYLCASSLRGGRNSYEQYFGPGTRLTVT.